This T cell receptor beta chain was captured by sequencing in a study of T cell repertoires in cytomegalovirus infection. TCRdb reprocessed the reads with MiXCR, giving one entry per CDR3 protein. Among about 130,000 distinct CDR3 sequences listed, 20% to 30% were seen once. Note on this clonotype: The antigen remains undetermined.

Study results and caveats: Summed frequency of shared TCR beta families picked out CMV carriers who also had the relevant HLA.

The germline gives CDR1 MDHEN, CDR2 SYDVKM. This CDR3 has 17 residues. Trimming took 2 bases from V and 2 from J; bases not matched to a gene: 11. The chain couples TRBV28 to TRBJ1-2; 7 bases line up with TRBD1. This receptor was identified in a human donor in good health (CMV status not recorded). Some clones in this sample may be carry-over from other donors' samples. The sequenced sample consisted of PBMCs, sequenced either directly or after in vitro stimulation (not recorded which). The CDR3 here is CASSLRPRTGKNYGYTF. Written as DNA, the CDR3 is TGTGCCAGCAGTTTAAGGCCAAGGACAGGAAAGAACTATGGCTACACCTTC.